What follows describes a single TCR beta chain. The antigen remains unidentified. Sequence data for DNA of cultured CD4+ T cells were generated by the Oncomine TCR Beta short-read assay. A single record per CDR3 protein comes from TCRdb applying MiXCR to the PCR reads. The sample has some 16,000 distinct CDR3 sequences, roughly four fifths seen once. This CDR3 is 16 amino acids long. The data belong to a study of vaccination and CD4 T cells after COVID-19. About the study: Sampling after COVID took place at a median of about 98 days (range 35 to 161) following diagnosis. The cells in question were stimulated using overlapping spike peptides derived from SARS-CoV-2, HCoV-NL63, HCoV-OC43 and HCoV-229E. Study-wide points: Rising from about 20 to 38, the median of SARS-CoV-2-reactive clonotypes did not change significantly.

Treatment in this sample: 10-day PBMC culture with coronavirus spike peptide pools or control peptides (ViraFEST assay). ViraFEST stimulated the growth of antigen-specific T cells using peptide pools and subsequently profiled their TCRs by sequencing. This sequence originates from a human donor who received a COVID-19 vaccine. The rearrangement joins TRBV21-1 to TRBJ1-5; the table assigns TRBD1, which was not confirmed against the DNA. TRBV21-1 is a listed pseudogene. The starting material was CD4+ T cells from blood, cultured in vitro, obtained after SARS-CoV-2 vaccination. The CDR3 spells CASSPRDRGRNQPQHF. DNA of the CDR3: TGTGCCAGCAGCCCAAGGGACAGGGGTAGAAATCAGCCCCAGCATTTT.